This TCR beta chain was sequenced for a study of blood T cell repertoires in COVID-19. Germline V lookup: CDR1 MDHEN, CDR2 SYDVKM. This CDR3 is built from 12 residues. Trimming left V 7 bases short and J 0 bases short, with 7 bases between. Here immunoSEQ multiplex PCR was the method, and the copy in TCRdb shows in-frame clones only, minus some. The sample contains under 200,000 clones, roughly 86% of which appear only once. The TCR comes from a man aged 50 to 59 with active or convalescent COVID-19. Sequencing input: peripheral blood. The rearrangement joins TRBV28 to TRBJ2-7, with D uncertain. CDR3 in amino acids: CASTKTSYEQYF. The CDR3 DNA sequence: TGTGCCAGCACTAAAACCTCCTACGAGCAGTACTTC.